The sample holds many counts of the clone carrying this TCR beta chain. Its antigen is currently unknown. The germline gives CDR1 DFQATT, CDR2 SNEGSKA (reference sequence). The CDR3 is made up of 14 amino acids. V trimming: 4 bases; J trimming: 6 bases; junction bases outside the gene matches: 10. Each CDR3 protein is one row after TCRdb ran MiXCR on the 5' RACE reads. The table shows approximately 34,000 distinct CDR3 sequences, with about 7.3% occurring only once. The sample is drawn from a study of T-cell memory formation after mild COVID-19. Study background: For the most part, TCR clusters were specific to one donor. Study-level findings and limits: Contracting CD4+ clones lay largely in CM and EM, with CD8+ ones residing in EMRA. Pre-infection memory held some responding clones, suggesting pre-existing cross-reactive T cells responded.

Sequencing was done on a sample of PBMCs or a T cell subset sorted from them (not recorded which). This TCR was recovered from a young man who had mild COVID-19 (a few samples of this study predate the infection). Cell type and time point are not known. This chain uses TRBV20-1 with TRBJ2-7; 9 bases agree with TRBD1. This chain's CDR3 is CSAKGQGRELEQYV. The DNA for the CDR3 is TGCAGTGCTAAAGGACAGGGGAGGGAGCTCGAGCAGTACGTC.